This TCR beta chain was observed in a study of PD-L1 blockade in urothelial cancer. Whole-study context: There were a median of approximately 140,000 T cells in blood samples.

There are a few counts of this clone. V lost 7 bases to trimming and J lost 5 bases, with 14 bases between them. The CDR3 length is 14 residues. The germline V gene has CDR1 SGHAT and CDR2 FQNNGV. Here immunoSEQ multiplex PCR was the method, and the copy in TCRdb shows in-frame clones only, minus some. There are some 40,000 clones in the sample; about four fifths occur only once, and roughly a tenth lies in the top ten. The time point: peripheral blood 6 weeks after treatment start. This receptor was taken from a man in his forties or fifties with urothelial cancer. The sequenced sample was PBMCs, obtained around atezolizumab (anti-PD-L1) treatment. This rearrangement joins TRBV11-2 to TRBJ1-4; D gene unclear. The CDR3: CASTSGGKNEKLFF. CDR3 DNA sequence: TGTGCCAGCACCTCCGGAGGGAAGAATGAAAAACTGTTTTTT.